The 9 T cell receptor beta chains in this list originate from one sample, sequenced in a study of monozygotic twins with inflammatory bowel disease. Following a re-call of the 5' RACE reads, TCRdb has one entry per CDR3 protein and lacks DNA. The sample's table shows roughly 150,000 distinct CDR3 sequences. Sequenced sample: blood. Every receptor here comes from a human donor with ulcerative colitis or Crohn's disease, or a healthy co-twin of an affected twin (not recorded which).

The chain links TRBV28 to TRBJ1-1; TCRdb names TRBD1, which stays unverified in the absence of DNA. This CDR3 has 11 amino acids. The germline gives CDR1 MDHEN, CDR2 SYDVKM. CDR3 sequence: CASSFGKGAFF.

The chain uses TRBV9 and TRBJ1-6; no DNA is available, so the TRBD1 call from TCRdb remains unchecked. Germline V CDR1 and CDR2: SGDLS, YYNGEE. The CDR3 contains 16 residues. CDR3 sequence: CASSVGPLSGVSPLHF.

The V and J genes are TRBV3-1 and TRBJ2-7; lacking DNA, the TRBD1 call made by TCRdb goes unchecked. CDR3 length: 14 residues. Germline CDR1 and CDR2: LGHDT and YNNKEL (reference sequence). The CDR3 loop is CASSPTVRPYEQYF.

V usage is TRBV20-1 and J usage is TRBJ2-7. Looked up from germline, CDR1 is DFQATT and CDR2 is SNEGSKA (reference sequence). The CDR3 is made up of 12 amino acids. This CDR3 is CSARDSNDEQYF.

The chain carries TRBV3-1 and TRBJ2-1; no DNA is available, so the TRBD1 call from TCRdb remains unchecked. The CDR3 totals 18 residues. Germline loops: CDR1 LGHDT, CDR2 YNNKEL (reference sequence). The CDR3 loop is CASSQESPRGFFYNEQFF.

The chain joins TRBV21-1 to TRBJ2-3. TRBV21-1 is a documented pseudogene. This CDR3 spans 14 amino acids. CDR3 region: CASSKDSERDTQYF.

The rearrangement links TRBV30 to TRBJ2-3; TCRdb's D call, TRBD2, is unchecked because there is no DNA. The germline V gene has CDR1 GTSNPN and CDR2 SVGIG (reference sequence). The CDR3 loop spans 15 amino acids. CDR3 sequence reads: CAWTRRLADRDTQYF.

V and J are TRBV5-1 and TRBJ1-6; absent DNA, TCRdb's TRBD1 call cannot be checked. Germline loops: CDR1 SGHRS, CDR2 YFSETQ. The CDR3 sequence is 17 residues long. The CDR3 spells CASSLTFDRGDNSPLHF.

The gene calls are TRBV4-3 and TRBJ2-3; TCRdb names TRBD2, which stays unverified in the absence of DNA. This CDR3 contains 15 residues. Germline loops: CDR1 LGHNA, CDR2 YSLEER. CDR3 loop: CASSQLAGETDTQYF.